The 26 T cell receptor beta chains listed next were all sequenced from one sample in a study. TCRdb itself ran the RT-PCR reads through MiXCR, one entry per CDR3 protein. This table holds 5,000 to 8,000 distinct CDR3 sequences, more than 85% found once. The sequenced sample consisted of memory CD4+ T cells from blood. The receptor source for this set is a female donor in good health, serving as a healthy control.

As for this clonotype: This beta chain is an off-target read within a library intended for alpha chains, so its frequency means little. V usage is TRBV20-1 and J usage is TRBJ2-5; TRBD2 agrees at 14 bases. CDR1 is DFQATT, CDR2 SNEGSKA, per germline (reference sequence). The CDR3 sequence is 15 residues long. The V and J ends lost 3 bases and 4 bases, in that order; junction bases with no gene match: 4. This chain's CDR3 is CSARGTSGSSETQYF. CDR3 in DNA: TGCAGTGCTAGGGGGACTAGCGGGAGCTCAGAGACCCAGTACTTC.

The table lists this clonotype with a few counts. At one boundary the junction diverges from the germline segment, which might be a read error. For a library built for alpha chains, this beta chain is a stray read; little rests on its size. The gene calls are TRBV7-3 and TRBJ2-1, with 13 positions matching TRBD2. The CDR3 covers 14 residues. Per the germline V gene, CDR1 is SGHTA and CDR2 is FQGTGA. The CDR3 loop is CASSPKSGLAGLIF. DNA of the CDR3: TGTGCCAGCAGCCCAAAATCGGGACTAGCGGGATTGATCTTC. The entire variable domain, with the rest obtained from reference TRBV7-3 and TRBJ2-1, is as follows: GAGVSQTPSNKVTEKGKYVELRCDPISGHTALYWYRQSLGQGPEFLIYFQGTGAADDSGLPNDRFFAVRPEGSVSTLKIQRTERGDSAVYLCASSPKSGLAGLIFGPGTRLTVL.

As concerns this clonotype: This beta chain turned up in a library designed for alpha chains; as an off-target read, its abundance says little. The gene calls are TRBV7-2 and TRBJ1-1, with 11 positions matching TRBD1. Germline V gives CDR1 SGHTA, CDR2 FQGNSA. Losses at the gene ends were 6 bases for V and 2 bases for J; bases not matched to a gene: 5. The CDR3 has 15 amino acids. DNA of the CDR3: TGTGCCAGCAGACCCGGGACAGGGGGAAACACTGAAGCTTTCTTT. Translation: CASRPGTGGNTEAFF.

About this clonotype: The library was prepared for alpha chains; this beta chain is a stray read, so its frequency means little. The chain joins TRBV20-1 to TRBJ1-1; D not certain. The V end lost 0 bases, the J end lost 10 bases, and 15 bases lay between the germline ends. This CDR3 spans 13 amino acids. Germline V CDR1 and CDR2: DFQATT, SNEGSKA (reference sequence). CDR3 in amino acids: CSARDLQSRPAFF. The CDR3 DNA reads TGCAGTGCTAGAGATCTTCAGTCCAGACCAGCTTTCTTT.

A remark on this clonotype: For a library built for alpha chains, this beta chain is a stray read; little rests on its size. The J gene is TRBJ2-7, the V gene TRBV4-3; D uncertain. The germline CDR1 and CDR2 sequences are LGHNA and YSLEER. With 2 bases removed from V and 4 bases from J, the gap between germline ends came to 9 bases. The CDR3 is 13 amino acids. CDR3 DNA sequence: TGCGCCAGCAGCCAACAACGGATGTACGAGCAGTACTTC. It yields the protein CASSQQRMYEQYF.

Worth noting for this clonotype: This beta chain was picked up by a library intended for alpha chains and is off target, so its count carries little meaning. This chain links TRBV29-1 with TRBJ2-7; D might be TRBD1 or TRBD2, each matching 5 bases. The CDR3 spans 11 residues. Germline V lookup: CDR1 SQVTM, CDR2 ANQGSEA. Between the trimmed V and J ends, which lost 7 bases and 3 bases, there was a span of 10 bases. In nucleotides, the CDR3 is TGCAGCGCAGGGACGAACTACGAGCAGTACTTC. This sequence encodes CSAGTNYEQYF.

As to this clonotype: A library prepared for alpha chains yielded this beta chain as an off-target read; its size is of little meaning. The chain couples TRBV4-3 to TRBJ2-7; 8 bases fit TRBD2. Germline V gives CDR1 LGHNA, CDR2 YSLEER. The CDR3 has 15 residues. V dropped 5 bases and J dropped 3; count of bases not matched to a gene: 9. The CDR3 sequence is CASSSLLAEGYEQYF. The CDR3 DNA reads as TGCGCCAGCAGCAGCCTACTAGCGGAGGGCTACGAGCAGTACTTC.

In the case of this clonotype: With the library built for alpha chains, this beta chain is off target and its frequency is not meaningful. The J gene is TRBJ1-1, the V gene TRBV10-3, with unresolved D. Germline values: CDR1 ENHRY, CDR2 SYGVKD. This CDR3 is 14 amino acids long. Trimming left V 4 bases short and J 3 bases short, with 12 bases between. CDR3 amino acids: CAISGTTLDTEAFF. DNA of the CDR3: TGTGCCATCAGTGGTACGACGTTAGACACTGAAGCTTTCTTT.

Concerning this clonotype: This beta chain was picked up by a library intended for alpha chains and is off target, so its count carries little meaning. The CDR3 loop is CSVEGEGYNQPQHF. The CDR3 nucleotides are TGCAGCGTTGAAGGGGAGGGTTACAATCAGCCCCAGCATTTT. The chain employs TRBV29-1 and TRBJ1-5, with D hard to call. The length of the CDR3 is 14 residues. V lost 1 base and J lost 3, with 10 bases in between. The germline V gene has CDR1 SQVTM and CDR2 ANQGSEA.

With respect to this clonotype: The library was built for alpha chains, so this beta chain is an off-target read and its size means little. This chain connects TRBV11-2 to TRBJ2-1; D is uncertain. Germline CDR1 SGHAT, CDR2 FQNNGV. This CDR3 has 16 amino acids. The V gene lost 2 bases and the J gene lost 1 base, with 12 bases spanning the gap. The CDR3 DNA sequence: TGTGCCAGCAGCTTAACTGGCCCCCGGTCCTACAATGAGCAGTTCTTC. It encodes CASSLTGPRSYNEQFF.

With regard to this clonotype: Since it is a stray read in a library aimed at alpha chains, this beta chain has a size that is not meaningful. The J gene is TRBJ2-3, the V gene TRBV5-1; the match to TRBD2 covers 7 bases. The J segment lost 6 bases and the V segment lost 1 base, leaving 5 bases of the junction unmatched. There are 14 residues in the CDR3. The germline CDR1 and CDR2 sequences are SGHRS and YFSETQ. CDR3 in DNA: TGCGCCAGCAGCTTGCCGGGAGGTTCGGATACGCAGTATTTT. This encodes CASSLPGGSDTQYF.

With respect to this clonotype: The library was built for alpha chains, so this beta chain is an off-target read and its size means little. This chain uses TRBV10-1 with TRBJ1-5; 9 positions match TRBD1. The CDR3 contains 17 residues. Unmatched junction bases numbered 12, after V lost 9 bases and J lost 0 bases. Germline CDR1 WNHNN, CDR2 SYGVQD (reference sequence). The CDR3 reads CARDGTGTKYSNQPQHF. In nucleotides, the CDR3 is TGCGCCAGAGATGGGACAGGGACGAAATATAGCAATCAGCCCCAGCATTTT.

This clonotype appeared once. Within a library made for alpha chains, this beta chain is off target, and its count is uninformative. The rearrangement joins TRBV20-1 to TRBJ2-1; TRBD2 matches 11 bases. Trimming cost V 3 bases and J 7 bases; bases outside gene matches: 2. Germline V gives CDR1 DFQATT, CDR2 SNEGSKA (reference sequence). The CDR3 loop spans 13 amino acids. In DNA form, the CDR3 reads TGCAGTGCTAGGGGACTAGCGGCGAATGAGCAGTTCTTC. Protein sequence: CSARGLAANEQFF.

Worth noting for this clonotype: This beta chain is an off-target read within a library intended for alpha chains, so its frequency means little. The rearrangement uses TRBV20-1 and TRBJ1-2; D possibly corresponds to TRBD1 (5 bases). CDR1 is DFQATT and CDR2 is SNEGSKA in the germline V gene (reference sequence). Trimming took 1 base from V and 3 from J, leaving 9 bases between them. This CDR3 is 13 amino acids long. CDR3 sequence reads: CSARVGTDYGYTF. In DNA form, the CDR3 reads TGCAGTGCTAGAGTGGGGACCGACTATGGCTACACCTTC.

Remarks on this clonotype: In a library made to pick up alpha chains, this beta chain is a stray read with a size that means little. V and J are TRBV6-5 and TRBJ1-1; no clear D gene. Looked up from germline, CDR1 is MNHEY and CDR2 is SVGAGI. The germline V and J ends were trimmed by 6 bases and 1 base, with 3 bases remaining between them. This CDR3 comprises 11 residues. CDR3 sequence: CASSRNTEAFF. The CDR3 coding sequence is TGTGCCAGCAGCCGGAACACTGAAGCTTTCTTT.

Points on this clonotype: Because the library targeted alpha chains, this beta chain is an off-target read whose size means little. This chain uses TRBV5-6 with TRBJ1-4; the match to TRBD1 covers 10 bases. The CDR3 consists of 16 residues. Trimming took 3 bases from V and 8 from J; bases not matched to a gene: 10. In germline, CDR1 is SGHDT, CDR2 YYEEEE. The CDR3 loop reads CASSSRGTGEHEKLFF. The CDR3 DNA reads TGTGCCAGCAGCTCCAGGGGGACAGGGGAGCACGAAAAACTGTTTTTT.

To note about this clonotype: This beta chain is a stray read from a library made for alpha chains; its abundance is not meaningful. V is TRBV5-1 and J is TRBJ2-7, with TRBD1 matching over 9 bases. V dropped 4 bases and J dropped 9; count of bases not matched to a gene: 11. CDR1 and CDR2 (germline): SGHRS, YFSETQ. The CDR3 consists of 14 residues. The DNA of the CDR3 is TGCGCCAGCAGCGAAGACAGGGGGACTCTTCGGCAGTACTTC. It specifies CASSEDRGTLRQYF.

Concerning this clonotype: This beta chain is off target for a library built for alpha chains, so its abundance means little. V gene TRBV28 combines with J gene TRBJ1-6, with TRBD1 as a possible D gene (6 bases). The CDR3 covers 15 residues. The germline V gene has CDR1 MDHEN and CDR2 SYDVKM. V lost 6 bases, J lost 5 bases, and 14 bases lay in between. CDR3 DNA sequence: TGTGCCAGCAGCCCAGGAGAGGGGGATAATTCACCCCTCCACTTT. Its protein product is CASSPGEGDNSPLHF.

As concerns this clonotype: With the library built for alpha chains, this beta chain is off target and its frequency is not meaningful. The gene calls are TRBV10-3 and TRBJ2-5; a weak D match, TRBD2 (5 bases). V was pared by 3 bases and J by 7 bases, with 15 bases between. From germline, CDR1 is ENHRY and CDR2 SYGVKD. This CDR3 contains 14 residues. The CDR3 sequence is CAISDILPRGTQYF. The CDR3 DNA follows: TGTGCCATCAGTGATATTCTTCCCCGGGGGACCCAGTACTTC.

A remark on this clonotype: This beta chain slipped into a library made for alpha chains as a stray read, so its size is not meaningful. The chain uses TRBV5-6 and TRBJ2-5; TRBD2 aligns across 13 bases. V trimming: 3 bases; J trimming: 4 bases; junction bases outside the gene matches: 6. The CDR3 spans 16 residues. The V gene's germline CDR1 is SGHDT and CDR2 YYEEEE. In nucleotides, the CDR3 is TGTGCCAGCAGCTCTCCAAGACTAGCGGGAGGAGAGACCCAGTACTTC. Translated: CASSSPRLAGGETQYF. The variable domain in full, with the rest retrieved from reference TRBV5-6 and TRBJ2-5, is DAGVTQSPTHLIKTRGQQVTLRCSPKSGHDTVSWYQQALGQGPQFIFQYYEEEERQRGNFPDRFSGHQFPNYSSELNVNALLLGDSALYLCASSSPRLAGGETQYFGPGTRLLVL.

Concerning this clonotype itself: Since the library was made to target alpha chains, this beta chain is a stray read and its abundance is not meaningful. CDR3 nucleotides: TGTGCCAGCAGCTCCGGGACTAGCGCAGATACGCAGTATTTT. It yields the protein CASSSGTSADTQYF. V gene TRBV7-9 combines with J gene TRBJ2-3, with TRBD2 matching over 10 bases. The CDR3 covers 14 residues. After removal of 4 bases from V and 4 bases from J, the junction contained 2 bases not matched to a gene. Germline V gene data show CDR1 as SEHNR and CDR2 as FQNEAQ (reference sequence).

Comment on this clonotype: Found in a library prepared for alpha chains, this beta chain is an off-target read, and its abundance has little meaning. J is TRBJ2-1 and V is TRBV24-1; D not certain. Per germline, CDR1 KGHDR and CDR2 SFDVKD. V lost 4 bases, J lost 9 bases, and 12 bases lay in between. This CDR3 is 13 amino acids long. DNA of the CDR3: TGTGCCACCAGTGAGTCGAGCCCCCCTGAGCAGTTCTTC. Residues: CATSESSPPEQFF.

On this clonotype itself: A library made for alpha chains picked up this beta chain off target, so its size means little. The chain couples TRBV6-5 to TRBJ2-7; D is uncertain. The CDR3 totals 13 residues. Germline V gene data show CDR1 as MNHEY and CDR2 as SVGAGI. Trimming took 6 bases from V and 1 from J, leaving 10 bases between them. In nucleotides, the CDR3 is TGTGCCAGCAGCCGGCTGGGTTCCTACGAGCAGTACTTC. It codes for CASSRLGSYEQYF.

A note on this clonotype: Since the library was made to target alpha chains, this beta chain is a stray read and its abundance is not meaningful. CDR3 coding DNA: TGTGCCAGCACCCGCTGGGGGGGATCGACGAACAATGAGCAGTTCTTC. It specifies CASTRWGGSTNNEQFF. The V call is TRBV12-3 or TRBV12-4, the J call TRBJ2-1; 7 bases map to TRBD2. The CDR3 has 16 amino acids. J lost 5 bases, V lost 7 bases, and 14 bases had no gene match.

About this clonotype itself: A library made for alpha chains picked up this beta chain off target, so its size means little. The gene calls are TRBV27 and TRBJ2-7; perhaps TRBD1 as D (5 bases). CDR3 length equals 11 residues. Germline V CDR1 and CDR2: MNHEY, SMNVEV (reference sequence). The V end lost 4 bases, the J end lost 7 bases, and 8 bases lay between the germline ends. DNA of the CDR3: TGTGCCAGCAGTTCTCCAGGGGAGCAGTACTTC. This gives the protein CASSSPGEQYF.

As for this clonotype: The junction shows a germline mismatch at one end, possibly a read error. This beta chain is off target for a library built for alpha chains, so its abundance means little. The V gene is TRBV20-1, the J gene TRBJ2-7; D may be TRBD2 (6 bases). Germline loops: CDR1 DFQATT, CDR2 SNEGSKA (reference sequence). This CDR3 comprises 13 residues. The CDR3 DNA reads TGCAGTGCTAGCGATAGCGGCCCCTTCGAGGAGTACTTC. Translating gives CSASDSGPFEEYF.